Given below is one T cell receptor beta chain in context. No antigen is known for it. The junction departs from the called germline gene at one end, perhaps through a read error. This specimen comes from a study of metastatic and nonmetastatic thyroid tumors. Across the whole study: Across peripheral blood and tumor or nodule tissue samples taken from malignant and benign thyroid patients, the repertoires were compared with one another.

Germline V lookup: CDR1 GTSNPN, CDR2 SVGIG (reference sequence). The length of the CDR3 is 15 residues. Broader study findings: Relative to benign nodules, malignant thyroid tumors were reportedly characterized by significantly elevated TCR beta diversity in blood and tumor.

No patient received treatment before thyroid surgery. Study processing details: Built for papillary thyroid cancer, a distant-metastasis classifier drew on CDR3 differences across clinicopathological groups. TCRdb re-processed the PCR reads through MiXCR. The V and J calls follow TCRdb's processing rather than the paper's. Altogether around 53,000 clones are present, about a sixth being singletons, with the ten largest covering 2.5% to 3%. The genes are TRBV30 and TRBJ2-1, with 7 bases aligning to TRBD2. The receptor comes from a female donor with papillary thyroid cancer or a benign thyroid nodule (not recorded which). Some clones in this sample may be carry-over from other donors' samples. The sample comprised blood. CDR3: CAWTRWRERYNDQFF. The CDR3 DNA follows: TGTGCCTGGACGAGGTGGCGGGAGCGATACAATGATCAGTTCTTC.